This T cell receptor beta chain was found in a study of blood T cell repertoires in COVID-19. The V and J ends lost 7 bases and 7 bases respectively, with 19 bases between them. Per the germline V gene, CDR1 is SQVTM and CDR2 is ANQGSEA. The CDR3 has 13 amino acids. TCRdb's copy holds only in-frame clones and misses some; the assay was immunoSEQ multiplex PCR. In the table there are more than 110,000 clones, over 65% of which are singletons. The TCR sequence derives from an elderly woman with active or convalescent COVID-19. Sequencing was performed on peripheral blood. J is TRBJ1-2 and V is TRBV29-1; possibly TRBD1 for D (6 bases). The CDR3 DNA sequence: TGCAGCGCTACATTGGGGGCATTAACTGGCTACACCTTC. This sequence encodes CSATLGALTGYTF.